This T cell receptor beta chain was sequenced in a study of OX40 agonist ivuxolimab in advanced cancers. This CDR3 contains 13 residues. The V gene lost 1 base and the J gene lost 8 bases, with 11 bases spanning the gap. Germline CDR1 reads SGHAT; CDR2 reads FQNNGV. The table lists this clone with a count of one. Using immunoSEQ multiplex PCR, the repertoire was profiled, and TCRdb retains in-frame clones only, with some absent. This sample has 55,000 to 70,000 clones; less than 90% occur once, and the top ten carry 4% to 5.5%. The sample consisted of CD4+ or CD8+ T cells sorted from blood, taken in a trial of the OX40 agonist ivuxolimab. The chain is built from TRBV11-2 and TRBJ1-1, with D unclear. This TCR came from an adult with an advanced solid tumor such as melanoma, head and neck, liver or kidney cancer. CDR3 in amino acids: CASSLGTGQEAFF. The CDR3 region has the DNA TGTGCCAGCAGCTTAGGGACGGGTCAAGAAGCTTTCTTT.